A selection of T cell receptor beta chains follows, all from one sample in a study of T cells in localized non-small cell lung cancer. Generated by immunoSEQ multiplex PCR, the TCRdb table keeps only in-frame clones and is missing some. The table has 45,000 to 60,000 clones, approximately 86% seen once. This sample comprised PBMCs, obtained before any cancer treatment. These receptors were taken from a man aged 40 to 70 with stage II lung adenocarcinoma. The conserved cysteine and the conserved F or W are not part of the CDR3 here.

14 TRBJ1-2 TRBV14 ASSQGWGLVGRGYT
11 TRBJ2-7 TRBV6-6 ASRGLGSYEQY
10 TRBJ2-2 TRBV2 ASTRNTGELF
12 TRBJ2-2 TRBV29-1 SVQTDRNTGELF
13 TRBJ1-4 TRBV6-1 ASSEGNPARKKLF
13 TRBJ1-4 TRBV30 AWSPSGAQGEKLF
11 TRBJ1-1 TRBV19 ASRDRLKTEAF
11 TRBJ1-5 TRBV18 ASSSSSNQPQH
11 TRBJ1-1 TRBV6-5 ASRPPGSTEAF
11 TRBJ2-5 TRBV2 ASSLGGWETHY
11 TRBJ1-5 TRBV14 ASSQSPNQPQH
11 TRBJ1-2 TRBV29-1 SVEDLSPYGYT
11 TRBJ1-5 TRBV9 ASSGGPNQPQH
16 TRBJ2-2 TRBV4-1 ASSQRLGGRPEAGELF
14 TRBJ1-2 TRBV18 ASSPLKDRNIYGYT
10 TRBJ1-1 TRBV19 ASFSRGGEAF
12 TRBJ1-2 TRBV5-6 ASSFIVSNYGYT
14 TRBJ2-1 TRBV5-5 ASSWRLAGGHNEQF
13 TRBJ1-1 TRBV11-2 ASSLGVSLNTEAF
13 TRBJ2-3 TRBV2 ASSVMDRPTDTQY
13 TRBJ1-2 TRBV30 AWRAGGAEVDGYT
12 TRBJ2-3 TRBV5-1 ASTPGGRGDTQY